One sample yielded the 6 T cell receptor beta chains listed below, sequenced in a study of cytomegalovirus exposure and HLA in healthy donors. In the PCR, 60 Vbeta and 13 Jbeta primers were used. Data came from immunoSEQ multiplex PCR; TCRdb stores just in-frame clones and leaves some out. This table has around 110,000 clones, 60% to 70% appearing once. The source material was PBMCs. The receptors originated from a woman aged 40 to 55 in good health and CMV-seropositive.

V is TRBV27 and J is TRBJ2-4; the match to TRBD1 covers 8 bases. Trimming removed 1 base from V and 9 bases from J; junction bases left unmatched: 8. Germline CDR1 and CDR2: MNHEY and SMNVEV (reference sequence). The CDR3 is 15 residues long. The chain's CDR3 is CASSLLAGGEGIQYF. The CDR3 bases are TGTGCCAGCAGTTTATTGGCAGGGGGCGAGGGCATTCAGTACTTC.

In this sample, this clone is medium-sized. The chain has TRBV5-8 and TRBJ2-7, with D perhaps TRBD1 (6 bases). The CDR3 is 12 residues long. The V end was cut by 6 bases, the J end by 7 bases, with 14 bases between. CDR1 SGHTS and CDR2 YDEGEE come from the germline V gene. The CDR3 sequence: CASTTGFREQYF. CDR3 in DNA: TGTGCCAGCACTACAGGGTTCCGGGAGCAGTACTTC.

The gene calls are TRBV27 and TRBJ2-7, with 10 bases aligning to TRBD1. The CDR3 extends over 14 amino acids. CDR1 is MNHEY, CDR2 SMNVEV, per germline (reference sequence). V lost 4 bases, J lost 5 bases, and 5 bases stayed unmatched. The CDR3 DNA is TGTGCCAGCAGTTCGGGACAGGGGATCCACGAGCAGTACTTC. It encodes CASSSGQGIHEQYF.

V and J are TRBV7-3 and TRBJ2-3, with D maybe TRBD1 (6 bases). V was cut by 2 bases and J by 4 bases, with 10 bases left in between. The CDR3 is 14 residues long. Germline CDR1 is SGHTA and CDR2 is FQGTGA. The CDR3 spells CASSLGRGADTQYF. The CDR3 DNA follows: TGTGCCAGCAGCTTAGGCAGGGGTGCAGATACGCAGTATTTT.

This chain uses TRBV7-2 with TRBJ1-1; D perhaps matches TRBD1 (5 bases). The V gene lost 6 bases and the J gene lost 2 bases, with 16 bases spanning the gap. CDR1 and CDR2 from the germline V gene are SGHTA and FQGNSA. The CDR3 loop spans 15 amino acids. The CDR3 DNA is TGTGCCAGCAGTCTGTGGGGGGTGGAAAACACTGAAGCTTTCTTT. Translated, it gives CASSLWGVENTEAFF.

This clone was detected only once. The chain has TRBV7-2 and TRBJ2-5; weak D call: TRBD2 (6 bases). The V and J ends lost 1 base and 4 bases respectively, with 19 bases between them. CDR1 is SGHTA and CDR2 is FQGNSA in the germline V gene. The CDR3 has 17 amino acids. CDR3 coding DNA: TGTGCCAGCAGCTTAGGGGGATTTGGCGGGATGGCAGAGACCCAGTACTTC. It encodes CASSLGGFGGMAETQYF.